Below are 26 T cell receptor beta chains sequenced from a single sample in a study of blood T cell repertoires in COVID-19. Here immunoSEQ multiplex PCR was the method, and the copy in TCRdb shows in-frame clones only, minus some. In the table there are about 48,000 clones, 90% of which are singletons. Input material: peripheral blood. The receptors originated from a man in his 70s with acute or convalescent COVID-19.

This chain joins TRBV7-9 and TRBJ2-1; 7 nucleotides line up with TRBD1. V shed 5 bases, J shed 7 bases, and the junction held 14 bases outside the gene matches. The CDR3 consists of 16 residues. CDR1 is SEHNR and CDR2 is FQNEAQ in the germline V gene (reference sequence). This chain's CDR3 is CASSRRRDREFNEQFF. The DNA of the CDR3 is TGTGCCAGCAGCCGAAGACGGGACAGAGAATTTAATGAGCAGTTCTTC.

This rearrangement joins TRBV7-2 to TRBJ2-2; 14 nucleotides match TRBD2. Losses at the gene ends were 2 bases for V and 4 bases for J; bases not matched to a gene: 6. CDR1 SGHTA and CDR2 FQGNSA come from the germline V gene. The CDR3 extends over 18 amino acids. The CDR3 region is CASSLWPGTSGGTGELFF. CDR3 in DNA: TGTGCCAGCAGCTTATGGCCCGGGACTAGCGGGGGCACCGGGGAGCTGTTTTTT.

The V and J genes are TRBV3-1 (or the pseudogene TRBV3-2) and TRBJ2-1; D is possibly TRBD1 (6 bases). Germline CDR1 and CDR2: LGHDT and YNNKEL (reference sequence). The CDR3 is 14 amino acids. Trimming took 4 bases from V and 6 from J, leaving 13 bases between them. CDR3 loop: CASSRPGQVNEQFF. CDR3 nucleotide sequence: TGTGCCAGCAGCCGCCCGGGACAAGTCAATGAGCAGTTCTTC.

This chain links TRBV3-1 (or the pseudogene TRBV3-2) with TRBJ1-6, with 7 bases matching TRBD1. The CDR3 sequence is 15 residues long. Germline CDR1 reads LGHDT; CDR2 reads YNNKEL (reference sequence). The junction had 5 bases not matched to a gene; V was cut back by 6 bases and J by 3 bases. The CDR3 nucleotides are TGTGCCAGCAGACCAGGGGGTAACTATAATTCACCCCTCCACTTT. Translation: CASRPGGNYNSPLHF.

This chain connects TRBV29-1 to TRBJ2-1, with 9 bases aligning to TRBD2. The J segment lost 7 bases and the V segment lost 6 bases, leaving 10 bases of the junction unmatched. Per the germline V gene, CDR1 is SQVTM and CDR2 is ANQGSEA. This CDR3 is built from 14 residues. This CDR3 reads CSVHGTSTWNEQFF. The CDR3 DNA sequence: TGCAGCGTCCACGGGACTAGCACGTGGAATGAGCAGTTCTTC.

The J gene is TRBJ1-5, the V gene TRBV7-9; 8 bases map to TRBD1. V lost 4 bases and J lost 6; bases outside the gene matches: 8. Germline values: CDR1 SEHNR, CDR2 FQNEAQ (reference sequence). The CDR3 sequence is 15 residues long. The CDR3 sequence: CASSCLRQGCQPQHF. As DNA, the CDR3 is TGTGCCAGCAGCTGCCTAAGACAGGGGTGTCAGCCCCAGCATTTT.

This sequence joins TRBV28 and TRBJ1-6, with 7 bases that match TRBD1. CDR1 MDHEN and CDR2 SYDVKM come from the germline V gene. Unmatched junction bases numbered 9, after V lost 6 bases and J lost 19 bases. The length of the CDR3 is 11 residues. CDR3 protein: CASSLGTEFHF. For the CDR3, the DNA is TGTGCCAGCAGCCTCGGGACAGAGTTTCACTTT. Full variable domain (rest looked up from reference TRBV28 and TRBJ1-6): DVKVTQSSRYLVKRTGEKVFLECVQDMDHENMFWYRQDPGLGLRLIYFSYDVKMKEKGDIPEGYSVSREKKERFSLILESASTNQTSMYLCASSLGTEFHFGNGTRLTVT.

V usage is TRBV30 and J usage is TRBJ1-6; no reliable D call. The germline CDR1 and CDR2 sequences are GTSNPN and SVGIG (reference sequence). This CDR3 has 13 amino acids. V lost 0 bases and J 7 bases, leaving 7 bases between the germline ends. The CDR3 loop reads CAWSVQMNSPLHF. The CDR3 DNA follows: TGTGCCTGGAGTGTACAGATGAATTCACCCCTCCACTTT.

The rearrangement uses TRBV24-1 and TRBJ2-7; 7 nucleotides agree with TRBD1. J gave up 4 bases and V 7 bases, and 6 bases lay outside the gene matches. The CDR3 extends over 13 amino acids. Per germline, CDR1 KGHDR and CDR2 SFDVKD. CDR3 sequence: CATSSTGLYEQYF. The CDR3 DNA reads as TGTGCCACCAGCTCGACAGGGTTGTACGAGCAGTACTTC.

The CDR3 DNA reads as TGTGCCAGTAGTTCCCCAGGCAGCTACGAGCAGTACTTC. This gives the protein CASSSPGSYEQYF. This chain joins TRBV19 and TRBJ2-7; no clear D. CDR1 LNHDA and CDR2 SQIVND come from the germline V gene (reference sequence). This CDR3 spans 13 amino acids. Trimming shortened V by 5 bases and J by 3 bases, and 11 bases separated the two germline ends.

The chain uses TRBV5-8 and TRBJ2-3, with TRBD1 matching 8 bases. CDR1 and CDR2 from the germline V gene are SGHTS and YDEGEE. This CDR3 comprises 17 residues. V trimming: 5 bases; J trimming: 0 bases; junction bases outside the gene matches: 11. The CDR3 DNA follows: TGTGCCAGCAGGGTGGGACAGGTCGTCTCTAGCACAGATACGCAGTATTTT. This sequence encodes CASRVGQVVSSTDTQYF.

The V and J genes are TRBV6-5 and TRBJ2-1, with 7 bases matching TRBD1. CDR3 length equals 13 residues. The trim removed 6 bases at V and 4 bases at J, leaving 3 bases unmatched. In germline, CDR1 is MNHEY, CDR2 SVGAGI. CDR3 in DNA: TGTGCCAGCAGGACAGGGAAGTACAATGAGCAGTTCTTC. It codes for CASRTGKYNEQFF.

The V call is TRBV4-1, the J call TRBJ1-3, with D possibly matching TRBD1 (5 bases). Trimming pared 2 bases from V and 0 bases from J, leaving 11 bases between. The CDR3 has 16 residues. Germline CDR1 reads MGHRA; CDR2 reads YSYEKL. CDR3 protein: CASSQPTATSGNTIYF. The CDR3 region has the DNA TGCGCCAGCAGCCAACCGACAGCCACCTCTGGAAACACCATATATTTT.

The chain combines TRBV19 with TRBJ2-1; TRBD2 might be the D (6 bases). The CDR3 spans 16 residues. Germline assignment: CDR1 LNHDA and CDR2 SQIVND (reference sequence). Trimming removed 0 bases from V and 2 bases from J, with 11 bases in between. CDR3 residues: CASSIEMGLPYNEQFF. CDR3 DNA sequence: TGTGCCAGTAGTATAGAGATGGGACTCCCCTACAATGAGCAGTTCTTC.

CDR3 residues: CASSPLRGGEETQYF. The CDR3 DNA reads TGTGCCAGCAGCCCCCTGCGAGGAGGAGAGGAGACCCAGTACTTC. This chain joins TRBV3-1 (or the pseudogene TRBV3-2) and TRBJ2-5, with a weak D call TRBD2 (5 bases). There are 15 residues in the CDR3. Germline CDR1 reads LGHDT; CDR2 reads YNNKEL (reference sequence). V lost 4 bases and J lost 5, with 17 bases in between.

The V call is TRBV6-2 or TRBV6-3, the J call TRBJ2-3; 9 bases are a match to TRBD1. CDR1 MNHEY and CDR2 SVGEGT come from the germline V gene. The CDR3 extends over 16 amino acids. After removal of 2 bases from V and 2 bases from J, the junction contained 5 bases not matched to a gene. The CDR3 DNA follows: TGTGCCAGCAGTTACGCGACAGGGGGTAACACAGATACGCAGTATTTT. It specifies CASSYATGGNTDTQYF.

This chain joins TRBV4-2 and TRBJ2-1, with D tentatively TRBD1 (7 bases). The CDR3 runs 16 residues. Germline CDR1 and CDR2: LGHNA and YNFKEQ. The V and J ends lost 0 bases and 5 bases respectively, with 14 bases between them. DNA of the CDR3: TGTGCCAGCAGCCAAGAAGCGGGCCAGGGGGACAATGAGCAGTTCTTC. Its protein is CASSQEAGQGDNEQFF.

The rearrangement uses TRBV11-2 and TRBJ2-5, with 10 bases aligning to TRBD1. The CDR3 sequence is 15 residues long. Germline V gene sequence: CDR1 SGHAT, CDR2 FQNNGV. Unmatched junction bases numbered 8, after V lost 5 bases and J lost 5 bases. The CDR3 coding sequence is TGTGCCAGCAGCAAATGGACAGGGGGAGGGGAGACCCAGTACTTC. Translating gives CASSKWTGGGETQYF.

J is TRBJ2-7 and V is TRBV7-2, with 9 nucleotides matching TRBD1. With 5 bases clipped from V and 2 bases from J, the junction kept 7 bases outside the gene matches. CDR1 and CDR2 (germline): SGHTA, FQGNSA. The CDR3 is 15 amino acids. CDR3 loop: CASSQGQGLTYEQYF. CDR3 DNA: TGTGCCAGCAGCCAGGGACAGGGCTTAACCTACGAGCAGTACTTC. Looking up the rest from reference TRBV7-2 and TRBJ2-7 gives the full variable domain: GAGVSQSPSNKVTEKGKDVELRCDPISGHTALYWYRQSLGQGLEFLIYFQGNSAPDKSGLPSDRFSAERTGGSVSTLTIQRTQQEDSAVYLCASSQGQGLTYEQYFGPGTRLTVT.

This clone has just one count. V is TRBV18 and J is TRBJ1-5; D may be TRBD1 (5 bases). The CDR3 is made up of 14 amino acids. Germline V gene lookup returns CDR1 KGHSH and CDR2 LQKENI. Deletions cut 5 bases from V and 4 bases from J, with 12 bases between. The CDR3, as DNA: TGTGCCAGCTCAGCCGACAGTAGGAATCAGCCCCAGCATTTT. Protein sequence: CASSADSRNQPQHF.

The table lists this clone with a count of one. The chain employs TRBV6-5 and TRBJ2-7; 7 bases are shared with TRBD1. The length of the CDR3 is 15 residues. The ends lost 10 bases at V and 6 bases at J; junction bases unmatched: 18. CDR1 and CDR2 from the germline V gene are MNHEY and SVGAGI. CDR3 protein: CATIRATGPLREQYF. CDR3 sequence (DNA): TGTGCCACCATCAGGGCGACAGGGCCCTTACGCGAGCAGTACTTC.

The gene calls are TRBV7-8 and TRBJ1-2; 8 bases map to TRBD1. Germline values: CDR1 SGHVS, CDR2 FQNEAQ. The V gene end was trimmed by 7 bases and the J gene end by 4 bases; junction bases not matched to a gene: 17. The CDR3 spans 17 residues. This CDR3 is CASIPNGTHRGAYGYTF. In nucleotides, the CDR3 is TGTGCCAGCATCCCGAATGGTACCCACAGGGGGGCCTATGGCTACACCTTC.

The chain employs TRBV18 and TRBJ1-5; weak D call: TRBD1 (6 bases). Trimming cost V 6 bases and J 1 base, with 13 bases left between them. Germline CDR1 and CDR2: KGHSH and LQKENI. The CDR3 runs 15 residues. The CDR3 spells CASSASGVSNQPQHF. Written as DNA, the CDR3 is TGTGCCAGCTCGGCATCAGGGGTAAGCAATCAGCCCCAGCATTTT.

This chain uses TRBV7-9 with TRBJ1-5; D call uncertain. The CDR3 extends over 13 amino acids. The germline V and J ends were trimmed by 5 bases and 1 base, with 6 bases remaining between them. In germline, CDR1 is SEHNR, CDR2 FQNEAQ (reference sequence). CDR3 loop: CASSRESNQPQHF. Here the CDR3 DNA reads TGTGCCAGCAGCCGGGAAAGCAATCAGCCCCAGCATTTT.

Here the CDR3 DNA reads TGTGCCAGCACCTCTTGGCGGGGGCCCCCTTACGAGCAGTACTTC. Its protein product is CASTSWRGPPYEQYF. This chain links TRBV6-6 with TRBJ2-7; the D gene is possibly TRBD2 (7 bases). There are 15 residues in the CDR3. The V and J ends lost 7 bases and 4 bases respectively, with 20 bases between them. CDR1 is MNHNY, CDR2 SVGAGI, per germline (reference sequence).

The rearrangement links TRBV14 to TRBJ2-1, with 8 nucleotides matching TRBD1. Trimming took 7 bases from V and 7 from J; bases not matched to a gene: 15. The germline CDR1 and CDR2 sequences are SGHDN and FVKESK. The CDR3 sequence is 16 residues long. Written as DNA, the CDR3 is TGTGCCAGCATCACGAGTAGACAGGGGCATGAGAATGAGCAGTTCTTC. It is translated as CASITSRQGHENEQFF.